The 18 T cell receptor beta chains in this list originate from one sample, sequenced in a study of radiotherapy plus CTLA-4 blockade in lung cancer. Sequencing used immunoSEQ multiplex PCR; TCRdb keeps in-frame clones, though not all of them. The sample has approximately 90,000 clones; 83% are singletons. This specimen consisted of peripheral blood, obtained from a patient treated with radiotherapy plus ipilimumab. The source of these receptors is a human donor with non-small cell lung cancer who had stable disease on radiotherapy plus ipilimumab.

The V gene is TRBV18, the J gene TRBJ2-7, with D tentatively TRBD1 (6 bases). Germline V gives CDR1 KGHSH, CDR2 LQKENI. This CDR3 is 15 amino acids long. Between the trimmed V and J ends, which lost 1 base and 0 bases, there was a span of 10 bases. The CDR3 spells CASSPRTGSSYEQYF. CDR3 DNA sequence: TGTGCCAGCTCACCACGAACAGGGAGCTCCTACGAGCAGTACTTC.

V and J are TRBV5-4 and TRBJ2-7, with 11 positions matching TRBD2. The CDR3 totals 17 residues. CDR1 SGHNT and CDR2 YYREEE come from the germline V gene (reference sequence). Trimming removed 3 bases from V and 0 bases from J; junction bases left unmatched: 8. CDR3 nucleotides: TGTGCCAGCAGCTCCACTAGCGGGGGTGCTCTCTCCTACGAGCAGTACTTC. Encoded protein: CASSSTSGGALSYEQYF.

The DNA for the CDR3 is TGTGCCTGGACCCCCGCCGGCCCCCCTAAGGACGAGCAGTACTTC. Amino acid sequence: CAWTPAGPPKDEQYF. V is TRBV30 and J is TRBJ2-7; D ambiguous. The V end was cut by 4 bases, the J end by 5 bases, with 21 bases between. The CDR3 runs to 15 residues. Germline values: CDR1 GTSNPN, CDR2 SVGIG (reference sequence).

J is TRBJ2-3 and V is TRBV18; D is undetermined. V was clipped by 1 base and J by 2 bases, with 7 bases between them. The CDR3 loop spans 14 amino acids. Germline CDR1 KGHSH, CDR2 LQKENI. CDR3 sequence reads: CASSPQLITDTQYF. The CDR3 nucleotides are TGTGCCAGCTCACCACAGCTGATCACAGATACGCAGTATTTT.

The chain combines TRBV27 with TRBJ2-3; unclear D gene. Trimming removed 0 bases from V and 4 bases from J, with 5 bases in between. The CDR3 covers 13 residues. Germline loops: CDR1 MNHEY, CDR2 SMNVEV (reference sequence). The CDR3 region has the DNA TGTGCCAGCAGTTTATCTCGGTCAGATACGCAGTATTTT. This sequence encodes CASSLSRSDTQYF.

The CDR3 DNA reads TGTGCCAGCAGTCACCAGGTTAGCAATCAGCCCCAGCATTTT. Translated: CASSHQVSNQPQHF. The rearrangement uses TRBV27 and TRBJ1-5; the D is unclear. Germline CDR1 and CDR2: MNHEY and SMNVEV (reference sequence). The ends were cut back, 5 bases at V and 0 bases at J, with 8 bases in the middle. This CDR3 spans 14 amino acids.

This clone has a single count. The CDR3 spells CASSLSPGGSYEQYF. DNA of the CDR3: TGTGCCAGCAGCTTATCGCCAGGGGGTTCCTACGAGCAGTACTTC. This chain joins TRBV11-2 and TRBJ2-7; 7 bases agree with TRBD1. Per germline, CDR1 SGHAT and CDR2 FQNNGV. The trim removed 2 bases at V and 1 base at J, leaving 5 bases unmatched. The CDR3 has 15 amino acids. The full variable domain, rest sourced from reference TRBV11-2 and TRBJ2-7, is EAGVAQSPRYKIIEKRQSVAFWCNPISGHATLYWYQQILGQGPKLLIQFQNNGVVDDSQLPKDRFSAERLKGVDSTLKIQPAKLEDSAVYLCASSLSPGGSYEQYFGPGTRLTVT.

The table lists this clone with a count of one. The rearrangement links TRBV7-6 to TRBJ2-5; D remains unclear. Per the germline V gene, CDR1 is SGHVS and CDR2 is FNYEAQ. This CDR3 spans 13 amino acids. V dropped 2 bases and J dropped 3 bases, with 7 bases sitting between them. The CDR3 nucleotides are TGTGCCAGCAGCTTAAATGGGGAAGAGACCCAGTACTTC. Encoded protein: CASSLNGEETQYF.

This chain uses TRBV9 with TRBJ1-2; 12 bases match TRBD1. Germline CDR1 SGDLS, CDR2 YYNGEE. The CDR3 sequence is 15 residues long. With 0 bases clipped from V and 6 bases from J, the junction kept 3 bases outside the gene matches. In DNA form, the CDR3 reads TGTGCCAGCAGCGTAGATGGGACAGGGGGCAATGGCTACACCTTC. It encodes CASSVDGTGGNGYTF. The whole variable domain, filled in from reference TRBV9 and TRBJ1-2, reads DSGVTQTPKHLITATGQRVTLRCSPRSGDLSVYWYQQSLDQGLQFLIQYYNGEERAKGNILERFSAQQFPDLHSELNLSSLELGDSALYFCASSVDGTGGNGYTFGSGTRLTVV.

This clone has a single count. The chain couples TRBV7-6 to TRBJ2-1, with 11 bases aligning to TRBD2. CDR1 is SGHVS, CDR2 FNYEAQ, per germline. CDR3 length equals 15 residues. J was trimmed by 7 bases and V by 1 base; bases with no gene match: 3. CDR3 in amino acids: CASSLVAGGLNEQFF. As DNA, the CDR3 is TGTGCCAGCAGCTTAGTAGCGGGGGGGCTAAATGAGCAGTTCTTC.

Here the CDR3 DNA reads TGCGCCAGCAGCGCGGGACTAGCGGGAGCGCTGAACCTCGAGCAGTACTTC. Amino acid sequence: CASSAGLAGALNLEQYF. This rearrangement joins TRBV5-1 to TRBJ2-7; 14 nucleotides align to TRBD2. CDR3 length: 17 amino acids. With V trimmed by 4 bases and J by 6 bases, 12 bases remained unmatched. Germline assignment: CDR1 SGHRS and CDR2 YFSETQ.

This sequence joins TRBV28 and TRBJ2-7, with 7 bases aligning to TRBD1. This CDR3 contains 15 residues. Losses at the gene ends were 5 bases for V and 6 bases for J; bases not matched to a gene: 13. Germline loops: CDR1 MDHEN, CDR2 SYDVKM. In DNA form, the CDR3 reads TGTGCCAGCAGTCCCTTCGGGACAGCCCGCCGCGAGCAGTACTTC. Translated: CASSPFGTARREQYF.

This chain uses TRBV7-2 with TRBJ2-6; 8 bases agree with TRBD1. The CDR3 contains 18 residues. CDR1 is SGHTA and CDR2 is FQGNSA in the germline V gene. Trimming at V came to 1 base and at J to 4 bases, leaving 9 bases not matched to a gene. In DNA, the CDR3 is TGTGCCAGCAGCTTAGTAGGGGACAGGAGGGCCGGGGCCAACGTCCTGACTTTC. Translation gives CASSLVGDRRAGANVLTF.

The V gene is TRBV5-1, the J gene TRBJ2-7; D possibly uses TRBD1 or TRBD2 (6 bases each). Trimming stripped 0 bases from V and 0 bases from J, with 10 bases between. The CDR3 totals 15 residues. Per the germline V gene, CDR1 is SGHRS and CDR2 is YFSETQ. CDR3 nucleotide sequence: TGCGCCAGCAGCTTGGGTGGGGGGCGCTCCTACGAGCAGTACTTC. Protein: CASSLGGGRSYEQYF.

This sequence joins TRBV28 and TRBJ1-2, with 8 nucleotides matching TRBD1. The CDR3 is 13 residues long. Germline V CDR1 and CDR2: MDHEN, SYDVKM. The V and J ends lost 5 bases and 5 bases, in that order; junction bases with no gene match: 4. The CDR3 region has the DNA TGTGCCAGCAGTAGACAGGGGTGGTATGGCTACACCTTC. It translates to CASSRQGWYGYTF.

This clone was picked up one time. The gene calls are TRBV5-1 and TRBJ2-1; 8 nucleotides match TRBD2. The CDR3 is made up of 15 amino acids. From germline, CDR1 is SGHRS and CDR2 YFSETQ. J gave up 5 bases and V 4 bases, and 8 bases lay outside the gene matches. The CDR3 loop is CASSPGYGGDNEQFF. CDR3 bases: TGCGCCAGCAGCCCAGGATACGGGGGGGACAATGAGCAGTTCTTC.

This chain connects TRBV7-6 to TRBJ2-1; D not resolved. The germline V and J ends were trimmed by 0 bases and 5 bases, with 5 bases remaining between them. CDR1 SGHVS and CDR2 FNYEAQ come from the germline V gene. The CDR3 length is 13 residues. CDR3 protein: CASSLAQNNEQFF. CDR3 nucleotide sequence: TGTGCCAGCAGCTTAGCTCAAAACAATGAGCAGTTCTTC.

The chain combines TRBV4-1 with TRBJ2-1; perhaps TRBD2 as D (7 bases). Germline loops: CDR1 MGHRA, CDR2 YSYEKL. CDR3 length equals 18 residues. V lost 1 base and J 2 bases, leaving 18 bases between the germline ends. CDR3 sequence: CASSQATGGGAPYNEQFF. The CDR3 coding sequence is TGCGCCAGCAGCCAAGCCACGGGTGGGGGGGCACCCTACAATGAGCAGTTCTTC.